Each of the 7 T cell receptor beta chains below was sequenced from the same sample in a study of cytotoxic CD8 clonotypes in ibrutinib-treated CLL. TCRdb's copy holds only in-frame clones and misses some; the assay was immunoSEQ multiplex PCR. In the table there are more than 200,000 clones, around 70% of which are singletons. This sample comprised PBMCs, obtained after 24 months of ibrutinib treatment. The receptors stem from a human donor with chronic lymphocytic leukemia.

The rearrangement joins TRBV7-8 to TRBJ1-1, with D perhaps TRBD1 (6 bases). With 8 bases removed from V and 3 bases from J, the gap between germline ends came to 22 bases. The CDR3 is 16 residues long. CDR1 SGHVS and CDR2 FQNEAQ come from the germline V gene. The CDR3 region is CASSQRQGPGYTEAFF. The CDR3 coding sequence is TGTGCCAGCTCCCAACGGCAGGGGCCAGGGTACACTGAAGCTTTCTTT.

This chain uses TRBV4-2 with TRBJ1-1; TRBD1 matches 9 bases. The CDR3 covers 17 residues. Germline V gene data show CDR1 as LGHNA and CDR2 as YNFKEQ. J was trimmed by 1 base and V by 0 bases; bases with no gene match: 6. CDR3 sequence (DNA): TGTGCCAGCAGCCAAGAAGGGACAGGGTTGAGGAACACTGAAGCTTTCTTT. Encoded protein: CASSQEGTGLRNTEAFF.

This rearrangement joins TRBV9 to TRBJ2-3, with 7 bases lining up with TRBD2. The CDR3 totals 15 residues. The J segment lost 1 base and the V segment lost 0 bases, leaving 2 bases of the junction unmatched. CDR1 and CDR2 from the germline V gene are SGDLS and YYNGEE. This CDR3 is CASSVAGRGTDTQYF. CDR3 sequence (DNA): TGTGCCAGCAGCGTAGCGGGGAGGGGCACAGATACGCAGTATTTT.

The chain recombines TRBV7-2 with TRBJ1-5; D possibly corresponds to TRBD1 (5 bases). Germline V CDR1 and CDR2: SGHTA, FQGNSA. The V end lost 5 bases, the J end lost 11 bases, and 19 bases lay between the germline ends. The CDR3 runs to 14 residues. The CDR3 protein is CASSPGGTGGAQHF. DNA of the CDR3: TGTGCCAGCAGCCCTGGGGGGACCGGCGGGGCCCAGCATTTT. The full variable domain, in which reference TRBV7-2 and TRBJ1-5 provide the parts outside the CDR3, is GAGVSQSPSNKVTEKGKDVELRCDPISGHTALYWYRQSLGQGLEFLIYFQGNSAPDKSGLPSDRFSAERTGGSVSTLTIQRTQQEDSAVYLCASSPGGTGGAQHFGDGTRLSIL.

J is TRBJ2-7 and V is TRBV7-2; TRBD2 matches at 7 bases. The trim removed 1 base at V and 3 bases at J, leaving 15 bases unmatched. The CDR3 loop spans 18 amino acids. The germline gives CDR1 SGHTA, CDR2 FQGNSA. The CDR3 nucleotides are TGTGCCAGCAGCTTAGGACTCTTTACCGGGACTACGAACTACGAGCAGTACTTC. It specifies CASSLGLFTGTTNYEQYF.

The rearrangement links TRBV7-9 to TRBJ1-2; no clear D. Germline V gene sequence: CDR1 SEHNR, CDR2 FQNEAQ (reference sequence). The CDR3 sequence is 11 residues long. Trimming left V 4 bases short and J 12 bases short, with 12 bases between. This chain's CDR3 is CASSSTGLNTF. DNA for the CDR3: TGTGCCAGCAGCTCAACCGGGTTAAACACCTTC. The full variable domain, completed using reference TRBV7-9 and TRBJ1-2, is DTGVSQNPRHKITKRGQNVTFRCDPISEHNRLYWYRQTLGQGPEFLTYFQNEAQLEKSRLLSDRFSAERPKGSFSTLEIQRTEQGDSAMYLCASSSTGLNTFGSGTRLTVV.

This clone has just a few counts. The gene calls are TRBV9 and TRBJ1-2, with 8 bases identical to TRBD1. Germline trimming cut 0 bases from V and 3 bases from J; bases unmatched to any gene: 7. Looked up from germline, CDR1 is SGDLS and CDR2 is YYNGEE. This CDR3 has 16 amino acids. The CDR3: CASSVGRDRPHYGYTF. CDR3 DNA sequence: TGTGCCAGCAGCGTAGGCCGGGACAGGCCGCACTATGGCTACACCTTC.